Here is one T cell receptor beta chain with its context. The antigen is unknown. The trim removed 6 bases at V and 4 bases at J, leaving 6 bases unmatched. CDR1 is SGHRS, CDR2 YFSETQ, per germline. This CDR3 has 14 residues. Clones were sequenced by immunoSEQ multiplex PCR, and TCRdb holds only the in-frame ones, with some missing. The sample records 8,000 to 10,000 clones, around 83% being singletons. This entry is derived from a study of immune evolution from preneoplasia to lung adenocarcinoma. Turning to the study itself: HLA loss of heterozygosity: 6% to 7.5% AIS, about 15% MIA, around 35% ADC, none AAH. The study's findings and limits: Later-stage lesions appeared to have more T cells, more diversity, less clonality. From normal lung to invasive adenocarcinoma, top clone frequencies appeared to decrease.

Source material: FFPE minimally invasive lung adenocarcinoma tissue. The clonotype was recovered from a person aged 70 to 80 with lung adenocarcinoma. Some clones in this sample may be carry-over from other donors' samples. The chain uses TRBV5-1 and TRBJ2-1; 8 nucleotides agree with TRBD2. The CDR3 sequence is CASTTGGGYNEQFF. CDR3 DNA sequence: TGCGCCAGCACTACCGGGGGGGGGTACAATGAGCAGTTCTTC.